A single sample gave rise to the 9 T cell receptor beta chains below, sequenced in a study of blood T cells in healthy people across ages (dated by TCRdb to the mid-2010s). The library relied on 5' RACE. The run used an Illumina HiSeq 2500. A second PCR of roughly 7 to 12 cycles was performed with a sample-barcoded 5' primer and a J-beta primer mix. The public reads were quality trimmed at Q25 with fastp and then assembled into clones with MiXCR by TCRdb, keeping productive beta chains. Each CDR3 protein gets just one entry, which takes the most common genes and DNA from the rows behind it. Recorded for this sample are fewer than 1.5 million distinct CDR3 sequences; approximately 40% of them occurred a single time. Together, the top ten hold 7% to 9.5% of the sample. The material sequenced was blood. The receptors come from a woman between 18 and 29 years old in good health.

The J gene is TRBJ2-7, the V gene TRBV29-1; 8 nucleotides align to TRBD2. The end of the DNA is better explained by TRBJ2-5, so the J call may be wrong. This CDR3 is built from 14 residues. Looked up from germline, CDR1 is SQVTM and CDR2 is ANQGSEA. The CDR3 protein is CSARTSWVQETQYF. DNA of the CDR3: TGCAGCGCCCGGACTAGCTGGGTTCAAGAGACCCAGTACTTC.

The genes are TRBV10-2 and TRBJ2-5; D may be TRBD2 (6 bases). The CDR3 is 14 residues long. V was trimmed by 4 bases and J by 2 bases, leaving 11 bases between them. Germline V gives CDR1 WSHSY, CDR2 SAAADI. The CDR3 region has the DNA TGCGCCAGCAGTGCCAACGGGAGACAAGAGACCCAGTACTTC. Translating gives CASSANGRQETQYF.

V gene TRBV29-1 combines with J gene TRBJ2-3; D is uncertain. Looked up from germline, CDR1 is SQVTM and CDR2 is ANQGSEA. The CDR3 extends over 12 amino acids. V was cut by 5 bases and J by 0 bases, with 6 bases left in between. CDR3 bases: TGCAGCGTTCACACTAGCACAGATACGCAGTATTTT. Amino acids: CSVHTSTDTQYF.

This clonotype was seen a handful of times. The rearrangement uses TRBV25-1 and TRBJ1-2; 12 nucleotides line up with TRBD1. The trim removed 3 bases at V and 7 bases at J, leaving 6 bases unmatched. The length of the CDR3 is 15 residues. Germline-derived CDR1 and CDR2 are MGHDK and SYGVNS. The chain's CDR3 is CASSDRGQGAFGYTF. The DNA of the CDR3 is TGTGCCAGCAGTGATCGGGGACAGGGGGCCTTTGGCTACACCTTC.

The chain has TRBV7-6 and TRBJ2-1; perhaps TRBD2 as D (5 bases). The V gene's germline CDR1 is SGHVS and CDR2 FNYEAQ. V was trimmed by 1 base and J by 4 bases, leaving 20 bases between them. This CDR3 has 18 residues. The CDR3 bases are TGTGCCAGCAGCTTAGGTGGTTCGTGGGAGCCTACTTACAATGAGCAGTTCTTC. Translating gives CASSLGGSWEPTYNEQFF.

The sample holds a few counts of this clonotype. The chain is built from TRBV5-1 and TRBJ2-1; the match to TRBD2 covers 14 bases. V dropped 4 bases and J dropped 6; count of bases not matched to a gene: 12. This CDR3 has 18 amino acids. The V gene's germline CDR1 is SGHRS and CDR2 YFSETQ. The CDR3 DNA follows: TGCGCCAGCAGCCCCGGGACTAGCGGGAGTATGGGGGGCAATGAGCAGTTCTTC. Translation: CASSPGTSGSMGGNEQFF.

This sequence joins TRBV10-3 and TRBJ2-1; unclear D gene. CDR3 length equals 11 residues. Looked up from germline, CDR1 is ENHRY and CDR2 is SYGVKD. Trimming removed 2 bases at V and 11 bases at J, with 7 bases between. The CDR3 sequence is CAISEPLKQFF. CDR3 bases: TGTGCCATCAGTGAGCCCCTCAAGCAGTTCTTC.

This clonotype was recorded a few times. The chain employs TRBV6-1 and TRBJ2-1; 9 nucleotides align to TRBD2. Germline lookup yields CDR1 MNHNS and CDR2 SASEGT. With V trimmed by 0 bases and J by 6 bases, 6 bases remained unmatched. The CDR3 length is 16 residues. The CDR3 spells CASSEARGGPSNEQFF. CDR3 bases: TGTGCCAGCAGTGAAGCGCGGGGGGGGCCATCCAATGAGCAGTTCTTC.

This clonotype was observed a few times. The chain uses TRBV20-1 and TRBJ2-1, with 9 bases fitting TRBD2. Germline values: CDR1 DFQATT, CDR2 SNEGSKA (reference sequence). The CDR3 extends over 14 amino acids. With V trimmed by 6 bases and J by 9 bases, 12 bases remained unmatched. The CDR3 DNA reads as TGCAGTGCCAATGGGGGGGCTAGCGGGATTGAGCAGTTCTTC. Residues: CSANGGASGIEQFF.